This T cell receptor (beta chain) was identified in a study of blood T cell repertoires in COVID-19. This clone showed up just once. Under the authors' procedure: Amplification of reference gene primers was used by the study to estimate nucleated cell counts. TCRdb's copy holds only in-frame clones and misses some; the assay was immunoSEQ multiplex PCR. The V and J calls and the clone size are those of that table, but D and trimming were determined from the DNA. Of 150,000 to 200,000 clones in the sample, around 80% were seen once. Individuals aged roughly 18 to 95 years were recruited from approximately 22 US areas. Donors of Cohort 3 who recovered were those that had two negative PCRs, clearance, or symptom resolution. The V end was cut by 7 bases, the J end by 9 bases, with 12 bases between. The germline gives CDR1 MNHEY, CDR2 SVGAGI. The CDR3 consists of 11 residues.

The V call is TRBV6-5, the J call TRBJ2-5; D call uncertain. The clonotype originates from a man aged 40-49 years who had recovered from COVID-19. Material: PBMCs or T cells enriched from blood (not recorded which). The CDR3 loop is CASTRGPSQYF. Here the CDR3 DNA reads TGTGCCAGCACGCGTGGGCCGTCCCAGTACTTC.